This TCR beta chain derives from a study of OX40 agonist ivuxolimab in advanced cancers. Study in general: Patients with prior anti-PD-1, anti-PD-L1 or anti-CTLA-4 therapy were eligible; 40% had some.

Clones were read by immunoSEQ multiplex PCR, and TCRdb kept only the in-frame ones, dropping some. The table records 95,000 to 100,000 clones, about 92% of them present only once. V dropped 2 bases and J dropped 4 bases, with 6 bases sitting between them. Per germline, CDR1 KGHSH and CDR2 LQKENI. The CDR3 contains 13 residues. On this clone: What it binds is not known. The same CDR3 arises from other DNA sequences in this sample as well.

Study-level points and caveats: Expanded clones belonging to CD8+ T cells outnumbered, on average, those of CD4+.

This clonotype was obtained from an adult with an advanced solid tumor such as melanoma, head and neck, liver or kidney cancer. This chain links TRBV18 with TRBJ1-5; D is undetermined. Specimen: CD4+ or CD8+ T cells sorted from blood, collected in a trial of the OX40 agonist ivuxolimab. As DNA, the CDR3 is TGTGCCAGCTCACCAGGGTCTAATCAGCCCCAGCATTTT. Amino acids: CASSPGSNQPQHF.